This T cell receptor beta chain is from a study of cytomegalovirus exposure and HLA in healthy donors. The primer mix had 60 Vbeta and 13 Jbeta primers. TCRdb's table, derived via immunoSEQ multiplex PCR, lists solely in-frame clones and lacks some. In the table there are some 65,000 clones, about 65% of which are singletons. CDR1 is SGHRS and CDR2 is YFSETQ in the germline V gene. The CDR3 has 15 amino acids. With V trimmed by 4 bases and J by 9 bases, 10 bases remained unmatched. Broader study findings: Association of a missense DCLRE1C variant with TCR beta V- and J-gene trimming was reported in a later analysis.

To note about this clone: Its target is unknown.

The TCR comes from a man aged 45-65 years in good health and CMV-seropositive. The rearrangement uses TRBV5-1 and TRBJ2-1; 10 nucleotides match TRBD2. The material sequenced was PBMCs. The CDR3 loop is CASSPTSGKATEQFF. CDR3 nucleotide sequence: TGCGCCAGCAGCCCTACTAGCGGGAAGGCGACTGAGCAGTTCTTC.